The 22 T cell receptor beta chains reported below all come from one sample, sequenced in a study of cytomegalovirus exposure and HLA in healthy donors. PCR involved 60 Vbeta and 13 Jbeta primers. The method was immunoSEQ multiplex PCR; TCRdb's version includes in-frame clones alone and lacks a portion of them. The table records 130,000 to 150,000 clones, about four fifths of them present only once. Sequences were obtained from PBMCs. The receptor source for this set is a male donor in good health and CMV-seronegative.

The rearrangement joins TRBV6-1 to TRBJ2-3; TRBD2 matches at 7 bases. This CDR3 contains 13 residues. The germline V gene has CDR1 MNHNS and CDR2 SASEGT. V lost 2 bases, J lost 10 bases, and 6 bases stayed unmatched. The CDR3 sequence: CASSEPPGGSQYF. The CDR3 bases are TGTGCCAGCAGTGAACCCCCGGGAGGTTCGCAGTATTTT.

This chain joins TRBV6-5 and TRBJ1-1; D ambiguous. CDR1 is MNHEY and CDR2 is SVGAGI in the germline V gene. The V end was cut by 1 base, the J end by 1 base, with 10 bases between. The CDR3 has 15 amino acids. Here the CDR3 DNA reads TGTGCCAGCAGTTACTTAAAGCCCCGGAACACTGAAGCTTTCTTT. Translating it yields CASSYLKPRNTEAFF.

The chain employs TRBV30 and TRBJ1-1; 7 positions match TRBD1. CDR3 length equals 14 residues. Trimming took 2 bases from V and 0 from J; bases not matched to a gene: 3. CDR1 and CDR2 (germline): GTSNPN, SVGIG (reference sequence). CDR3 protein: CAWSLGQVNTEAFF. For the CDR3, the DNA is TGTGCCTGGAGTCTCGGACAGGTGAACACTGAAGCTTTCTTT.

This clone was seen a handful of times. The chain joins TRBV25-1 to TRBJ1-5; D ambiguous. The length of the CDR3 is 15 residues. Germline V lookup: CDR1 MGHDK, CDR2 SYGVNS. V lost 1 base and J 2 bases, leaving 9 bases between the germline ends. The CDR3 region has the DNA TGTGCCAGCAGTGAATCGAGGTCGGGCAATCAGCCCCAGCATTTT. It specifies CASSESRSGNQPQHF.

CDR3 nucleotides: TGTGCCAGCAGCACCCAAAGACAGGGCCATGAGCAGTTCTTC. Translated, it gives CASSTQRQGHEQFF. The V call is TRBV7-2, the J call TRBJ2-1, with 7 bases aligning to TRBD1. CDR1 SGHTA and CDR2 FQGNSA come from the germline V gene. The CDR3 sequence is 14 residues long. The J segment lost 8 bases and the V segment lost 5 bases, leaving 9 bases of the junction unmatched.

The chain links TRBV5-4 to TRBJ2-7; D not certain. The germline V gene has CDR1 SGHNT and CDR2 YYREEE (reference sequence). V lost 0 bases and J 6 bases, leaving 7 bases between the germline ends. The CDR3 covers 12 residues. CDR3 sequence reads: CASSLGHGEQYF. The CDR3 DNA reads as TGTGCCAGCAGCTTGGGGCATGGCGAGCAGTACTTC.

The chain links TRBV6-6 to TRBJ1-2; D may be TRBD1 (6 bases). CDR1 is MNHNY and CDR2 is SVGAGI in the germline V gene (reference sequence). Trimming stripped 6 bases from V and 3 bases from J, with 11 bases between. This CDR3 has 13 residues. The CDR3 protein is CASRNRADYGYTF. The DNA of the CDR3 is TGTGCCAGCAGAAACAGGGCAGACTATGGCTACACCTTC.

The chain couples TRBV11-1 to TRBJ1-2; unclear D gene. Germline loops: CDR1 SGHAT, CDR2 FQDESV (reference sequence). Trimming took off 1 base at V and 6 bases at J, with 12 bases between the two ends. This CDR3 is 14 amino acids long. CDR3 loop: CASSLVAYSHGYTF. CDR3 nucleotide sequence: TGTGCCAGCAGCTTAGTTGCGTATTCTCATGGCTACACCTTC.

This chain joins TRBV21-1 and TRBJ2-7; TRBD1 is the table's D call, not checked against the DNA. TRBV21-1 is deemed a pseudogene. The CDR3 has 14 residues. Written as DNA, the CDR3 is TGTGCCAGCAGCAAGCAACGACAGGGACACGAGCAGTACTTC. This sequence encodes CASSKQRQGHEQYF.

This rearrangement joins TRBV5-1 to TRBJ2-7; 13 bases line up with TRBD2. Trimming at V came to 2 bases and at J to 6 bases, leaving 11 bases not matched to a gene. The germline gives CDR1 SGHRS, CDR2 YFSETQ. The CDR3 is made up of 17 amino acids. The CDR3 DNA follows: TGCGCCAGCAGCTTTGGGGTACTAGCGGGAGGGCCTCGCGAGCAGTACTTC. Residues: CASSFGVLAGGPREQYF.

The genes are TRBV30 and TRBJ1-5; 10 nucleotides agree with TRBD1. CDR3 size: 13 residues. From germline, CDR1 is GTSNPN and CDR2 SVGIG (reference sequence). J was trimmed by 4 bases and V by 5 bases; bases with no gene match: 2. The CDR3 loop reads CAWGGQGNQPQHF. In DNA form, the CDR3 reads TGTGCCTGGGGGGGACAGGGGAATCAGCCCCAGCATTTT.

J is TRBJ2-2 and V is TRBV7-8, with 9 bases matching TRBD2. J was trimmed by 3 bases and V by 5 bases; bases with no gene match: 4. This CDR3 spans 15 amino acids. Germline CDR1 SGHVS, CDR2 FQNEAQ. The CDR3 loop is CASSPIAGDTGELFF. In DNA, the CDR3 is TGTGCCAGCAGCCCGATAGCGGGGGACACCGGGGAGCTGTTTTTT.

The chain carries TRBV27 and TRBJ1-1; D is possibly TRBD1 (5 bases). The germline CDR1 and CDR2 sequences are MNHEY and SMNVEV (reference sequence). The CDR3 has 14 residues. V was pared by 4 bases and J by 5 bases, with 14 bases between. Here the CDR3 DNA reads TGTGCCAGCAGTTCTCGGGACTCGTGGACTGAAGCTTTCTTT. It yields the protein CASSSRDSWTEAFF.

V gene TRBV12-5 combines with J gene TRBJ2-7; D call uncertain. CDR1 LGHNT and CDR2 FRNRAP come from the germline V gene. Trimming removed 1 base at V and 3 bases at J, with 7 bases between. This CDR3 contains 13 residues. CDR3 coding DNA: TGTGCTAGTGGTTTGGACAGAGACTACGAGCAGTACTTC. Protein: CASGLDRDYEQYF.

The J gene is TRBJ2-7, the V gene TRBV5-1; TRBD1 agrees at 11 bases. The CDR3 extends over 15 amino acids. CDR1 is SGHRS and CDR2 is YFSETQ in the germline V gene. The V segment lost 4 bases and the J segment 3 bases; nucleotides outside the gene matches: 6. For the CDR3, the DNA is TGCGCCAGCAGCCCCAGGACAGGGGGCATCTACGAGCAGTACTTC. It yields the protein CASSPRTGGIYEQYF.

The chain employs TRBV18 and TRBJ1-3; D is unresolved. Germline loops: CDR1 KGHSH, CDR2 LQKENI. V lost 2 bases and J lost 0, with 14 bases in between. This CDR3 is 17 amino acids long. The DNA for the CDR3 is TGTGCCAGCTCACCATCGGACTCCGCTTTCTCTGGAAACACCATATATTTT. Its protein product is CASSPSDSAFSGNTIYF.

V and J are TRBV7-8 and TRBJ2-3; possibly TRBD2 for D (5 bases). Germline V gene sequence: CDR1 SGHVS, CDR2 FQNEAQ. Trimming removed 1 base at V and 4 bases at J, with 9 bases between. The CDR3 is made up of 14 amino acids. This CDR3 is CASSLVSRADTQYF. In DNA, the CDR3 is TGTGCCAGCAGCTTAGTATCGAGGGCAGATACGCAGTATTTT.

The chain is built from TRBV13 and TRBJ2-1, with 8 bases aligning to TRBD1. Germline V gene sequence: CDR1 PRHDT, CDR2 FYEKMQ (reference sequence). There are 14 residues in the CDR3. After removal of 5 bases from V and 6 bases from J, the junction contained 6 bases not matched to a gene. The CDR3 loop is CASSPDRVSNEQFF. CDR3 nucleotides: TGTGCCAGCAGCCCGGACAGGGTGTCCAATGAGCAGTTCTTC.

This chain connects TRBV11-3 to TRBJ2-6; no definite D call. The germline V and J ends were trimmed by 4 bases and 0 bases, with 4 bases remaining between them. Germline V gene lookup returns CDR1 SGHNT and CDR2 YENEEA. CDR3 length: 14 amino acids. The CDR3 bases are TGTGCCAGCAGCTATAGCTCTGGGGCCAACGTCCTGACTTTC. Its protein product is CASSYSSGANVLTF.

The V gene is TRBV7-9, the J gene TRBJ2-5, with a possible D match to TRBD2 (6 bases). Germline V gives CDR1 SEHNR, CDR2 FQNEAQ (reference sequence). The CDR3 totals 14 residues. V lost 8 bases to trimming and J lost 2 bases, with 15 bases between them. DNA for the CDR3: TGTGCCAGCTTTAGCGGAATGCTACAAGAGACCCAGTACTTC. Translated, it gives CASFSGMLQETQYF.

This clone has only one observation. V is TRBV19 and J is TRBJ1-5; D call uncertain. CDR1 and CDR2 (germline): LNHDA, SQIVND (reference sequence). The CDR3 has 14 amino acids. The V end lost 4 bases, the J end lost 4 bases, and 11 bases lay between the germline ends. The CDR3 nucleotides read TGTGCCAGTAGTAGCTCCCTCGGTAATCAGCCCCAGCATTTT. Amino acids: CASSSSLGNQPQHF.

This clone has a handful of counts. The chain combines TRBV4-1 with TRBJ2-5, with 12 bases identical to TRBD2. The J segment lost 1 base and the V segment lost 0 bases, leaving 9 bases of the junction unmatched. The germline CDR1 and CDR2 sequences are MGHRA and YSYEKL. The CDR3 covers 19 residues. The CDR3 sequence: CASSQDMTSGGHLQETQYF. Here the CDR3 DNA reads TGCGCCAGCAGCCAAGATATGACTAGCGGGGGCCATCTCCAAGAGACCCAGTACTTC.